This T cell receptor (beta chain) was documented in a study of human T cells and chemical hapten exposure. TCRdb re-called the RACE reads through MiXCR, storing one row per CDR3 protein. The sample has about 90,000 distinct CDR3 sequences, 7.5% to 9.5% seen once; the top ten hold approximately 2.8%. As to time point: pre-sensitization, week 0. Treatment defined: therapeutic diphenylcyclopropenone sensitization with weekly scalp DPC. The CDR3 is 14 residues long. The V gene end was trimmed by 4 bases and the J gene end by 5 bases; junction bases not matched to a gene: 5. Germline V gene lookup returns CDR1 SNHLY and CDR2 FYNNEI. The table lists this clonotype with many counts.

J is TRBJ2-3 and V is TRBV2; 8 bases agree with TRBD2. The clonotype comes from a middle-aged man with alopecia areata. Some clones in this sample may be carry-over from other donors' samples. This specimen consisted of whole blood, obtained in connection with sensitization to the hapten diphenylcyclopropenone (DPC). The CDR3 nucleotides read TGTGCCAGCAGTGTCGGACTAGCATTAGATACGCAGTATTTT. It yields the protein CASSVGLALDTQYF.